Included here is one T cell receptor beta chain sequence, with context. An overnight rest at 37°C with 200 IU/ml IL-2 preceded regulatory T cell sorting from thawed PBMCs. This record belongs to a study of Tregs in tolerant kidney transplant recipients. Looking at the study overall: Related graft donors supplied nonmyeloablative bone marrow transplants, and mixed chimerism was transient.

Sequencing used immunoSEQ multiplex PCR; TCRdb keeps in-frame clones, though not all of them. Of fewer than 100,000 clones listed, approximately 90% are singletons. The sample consisted of Tregs from blood, taken before the transplant. The TCR sequence derives from a human donor who received a combined kidney and bone marrow transplant.

CDR3 sequence: CASSLLAGGLIYEQYF. The CDR3 DNA sequence: TGTGCCAGCAGCTTGTTAGCGGGAGGCCTTATCTACGAGCAGTACTTC. This chain links TRBV7-2 with TRBJ2-7; TRBD2 matches 10 bases. Germline CDR1 reads SGHTA; CDR2 reads FQGNSA. Trimming removed 3 bases from V and 3 bases from J; junction bases left unmatched: 8. The CDR3 has 16 amino acids.